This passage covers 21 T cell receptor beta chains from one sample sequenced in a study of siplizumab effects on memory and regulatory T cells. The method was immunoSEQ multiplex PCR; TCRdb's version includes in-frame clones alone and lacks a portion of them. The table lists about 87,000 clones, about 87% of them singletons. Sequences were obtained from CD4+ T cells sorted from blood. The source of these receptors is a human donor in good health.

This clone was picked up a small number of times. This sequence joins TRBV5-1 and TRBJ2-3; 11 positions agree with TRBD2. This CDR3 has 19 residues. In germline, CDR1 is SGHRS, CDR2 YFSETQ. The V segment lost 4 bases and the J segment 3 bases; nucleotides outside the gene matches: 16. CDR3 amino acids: CASSLIGTSGPPGTDTQYF. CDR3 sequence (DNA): TGCGCCAGCAGCCTCATCGGGACTAGCGGACCCCCGGGGACAGATACGCAGTATTTT.

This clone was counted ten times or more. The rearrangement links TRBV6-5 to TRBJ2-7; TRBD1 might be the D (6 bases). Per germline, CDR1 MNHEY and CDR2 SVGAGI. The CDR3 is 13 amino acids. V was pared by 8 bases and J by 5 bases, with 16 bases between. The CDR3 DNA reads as TGTGCCAGCCATGAGGCAGGGGCCCACGAGCAGTACTTC. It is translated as CASHEAGAHEQYF.

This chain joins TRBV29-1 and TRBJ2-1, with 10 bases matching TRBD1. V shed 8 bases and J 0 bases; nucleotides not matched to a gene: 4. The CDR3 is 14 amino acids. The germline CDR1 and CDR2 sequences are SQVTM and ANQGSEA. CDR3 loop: CSPGQGVSYNEQFF. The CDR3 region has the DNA TGCAGCCCCGGACAGGGGGTCTCCTACAATGAGCAGTTCTTC.

This CDR3 is CASSILAGRNNEQFF. In DNA, the CDR3 is TGTGCCAGCAGCATATTAGCGGGACGGAACAATGAGCAGTTCTTC. This chain uses TRBV5-4 with TRBJ2-1, with 8 bases fitting TRBD2. V dropped 4 bases and J dropped 5; count of bases not matched to a gene: 8. Germline V gives CDR1 SGHNT, CDR2 YYREEE (reference sequence). This CDR3 is built from 15 residues.

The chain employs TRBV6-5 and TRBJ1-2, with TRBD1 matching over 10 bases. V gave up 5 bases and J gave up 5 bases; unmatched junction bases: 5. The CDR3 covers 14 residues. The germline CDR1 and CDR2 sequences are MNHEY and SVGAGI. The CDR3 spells CASSLLGQGYGYTF. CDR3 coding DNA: TGTGCCAGCAGTCTTTTGGGACAGGGGTATGGCTACACCTTC.

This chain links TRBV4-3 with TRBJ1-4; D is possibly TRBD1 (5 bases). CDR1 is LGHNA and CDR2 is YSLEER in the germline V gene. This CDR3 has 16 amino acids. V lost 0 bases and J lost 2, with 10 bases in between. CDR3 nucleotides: TGCGCCAGCAGCCAAGATCGGGGGACCACTAATGAAAAACTGTTTTTT. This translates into CASSQDRGTTNEKLFF.

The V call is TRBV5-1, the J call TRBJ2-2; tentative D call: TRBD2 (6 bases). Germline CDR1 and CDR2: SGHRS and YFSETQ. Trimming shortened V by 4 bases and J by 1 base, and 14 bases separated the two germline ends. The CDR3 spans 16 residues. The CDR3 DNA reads TGCGCCAGCAGCAGCGGGCCCCAATTGAACACCGGGGAGCTGTTTTTT. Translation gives CASSSGPQLNTGELFF.

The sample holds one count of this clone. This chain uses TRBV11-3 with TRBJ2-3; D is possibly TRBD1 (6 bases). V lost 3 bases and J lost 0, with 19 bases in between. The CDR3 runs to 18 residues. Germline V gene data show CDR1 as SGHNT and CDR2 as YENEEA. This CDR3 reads CASSFSNSGVSSTDTQYF. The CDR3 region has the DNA TGTGCCAGCAGCTTTAGCAACTCAGGGGTTAGTAGCACAGATACGCAGTATTTT.

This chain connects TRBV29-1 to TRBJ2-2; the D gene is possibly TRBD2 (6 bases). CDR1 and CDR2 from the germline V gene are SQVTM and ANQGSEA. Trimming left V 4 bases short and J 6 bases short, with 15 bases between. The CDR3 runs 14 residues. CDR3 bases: TGCAGCGTTGGACAGACTAGTCTCCCCGGGGAGCTGTTTTTT. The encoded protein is CSVGQTSLPGELFF.

The CDR3 sequence is CASTSTQTFYNEQFF. CDR3 nucleotide sequence: TGTGCCAGCACTTCTACGCAGACTTTCTACAATGAGCAGTTCTTC. V is TRBV6-5 and J is TRBJ2-1; D not certain. Germline CDR1 is MNHEY and CDR2 is SVGAGI. This CDR3 region has 15 residues. V lost 7 bases and J lost 3, with 16 bases in between.

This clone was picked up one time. The CDR3 region has the DNA TGTGCCAGCAGCTTGATTGAAACAGGAGATACGCAGTATTTT. Residues: CASSLIETGDTQYF. J is TRBJ2-3 and V is TRBV5-6; a possible D gene is TRBD1 (5 bases). Germline values: CDR1 SGHDT, CDR2 YYEEEE. Trimming left V 1 base short and J 5 bases short, with 11 bases between. The CDR3 totals 14 residues.

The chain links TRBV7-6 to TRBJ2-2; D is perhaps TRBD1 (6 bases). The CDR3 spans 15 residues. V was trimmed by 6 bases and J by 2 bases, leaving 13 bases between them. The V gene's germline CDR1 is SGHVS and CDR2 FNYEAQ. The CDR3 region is CASRQGQSNTGELFF. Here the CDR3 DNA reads TGTGCCAGCAGGCAGGGGCAGAGTAACACCGGGGAGCTGTTTTTT.

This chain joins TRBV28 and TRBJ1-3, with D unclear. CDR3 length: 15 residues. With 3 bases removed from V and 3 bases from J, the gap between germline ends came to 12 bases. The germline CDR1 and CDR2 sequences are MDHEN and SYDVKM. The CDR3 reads CASSFRGLIGNTIYF. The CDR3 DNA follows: TGTGCCAGCAGTTTTCGAGGACTAATTGGAAACACCATATATTTT.

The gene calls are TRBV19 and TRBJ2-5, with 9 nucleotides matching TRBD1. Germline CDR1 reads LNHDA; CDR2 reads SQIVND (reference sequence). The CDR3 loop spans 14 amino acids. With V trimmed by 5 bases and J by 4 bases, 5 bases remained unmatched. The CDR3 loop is CASSPRQGGETQYF. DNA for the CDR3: TGTGCCAGTAGTCCGCGACAGGGGGGAGAGACCCAGTACTTC.

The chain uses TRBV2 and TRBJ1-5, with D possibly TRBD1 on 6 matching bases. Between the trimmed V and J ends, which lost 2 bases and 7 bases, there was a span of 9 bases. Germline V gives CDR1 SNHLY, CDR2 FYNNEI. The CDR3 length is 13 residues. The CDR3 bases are TGTGCCAGCAGTGAAAGGGGGAGCCAGCCCCAGCATTTT. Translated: CASSERGSQPQHF.

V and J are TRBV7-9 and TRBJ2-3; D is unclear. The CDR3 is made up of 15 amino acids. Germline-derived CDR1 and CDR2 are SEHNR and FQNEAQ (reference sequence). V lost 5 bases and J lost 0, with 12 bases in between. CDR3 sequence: CASSPIFSSTDTQYF. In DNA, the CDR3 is TGTGCCAGCAGCCCGATATTCTCTAGCACAGATACGCAGTATTTT.

The CDR3 is CASSLRLAGGPDEQFF. The CDR3 nucleotides read TGTGCCAGCAGCCTCCGACTAGCGGGAGGGCCGGATGAGCAGTTCTTC. The rearrangement links TRBV7-3 to TRBJ2-1; 14 nucleotides align to TRBD2. This CDR3 spans 16 amino acids. Looked up from germline, CDR1 is SGHTA and CDR2 is FQGTGA. The trim removed 5 bases at V and 8 bases at J, leaving 8 bases unmatched.

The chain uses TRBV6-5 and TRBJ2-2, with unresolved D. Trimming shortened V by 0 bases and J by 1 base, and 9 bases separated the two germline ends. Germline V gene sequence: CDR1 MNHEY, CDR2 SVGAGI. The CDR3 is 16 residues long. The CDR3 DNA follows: TGTGCCAGCAGTTACTCGACCGCCGGGAACACCGGGGAGCTGTTTTTT. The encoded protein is CASSYSTAGNTGELFF.

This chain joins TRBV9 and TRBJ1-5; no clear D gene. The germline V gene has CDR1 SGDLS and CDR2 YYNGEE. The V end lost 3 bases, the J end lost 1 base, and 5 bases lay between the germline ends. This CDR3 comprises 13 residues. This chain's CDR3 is CASSAGSNQPQHF. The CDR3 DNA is TGTGCCAGCAGCGCCGGAAGCAATCAGCCCCAGCATTTT.

DNA for the CDR3: TGTGCCAGCCGCCCGGGGGCGAACACTGAAGCTTTCTTT. Translating it yields CASRPGANTEAFF. The chain employs TRBV25-1 and TRBJ1-1, with D possibly being TRBD1 (6 bases). This CDR3 contains 13 residues. With 8 bases removed from V and 1 base from J, the gap between germline ends came to 11 bases. CDR1 and CDR2 from the germline V gene are MGHDK and SYGVNS.

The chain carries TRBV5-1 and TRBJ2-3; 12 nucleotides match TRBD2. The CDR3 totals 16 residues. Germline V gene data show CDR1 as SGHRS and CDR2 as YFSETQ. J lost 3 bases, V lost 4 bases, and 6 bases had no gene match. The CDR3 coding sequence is TGCGCCAGCAGCAACCCACTAGCGGGAGGAACAGATACGCAGTATTTT. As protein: CASSNPLAGGTDTQYF.